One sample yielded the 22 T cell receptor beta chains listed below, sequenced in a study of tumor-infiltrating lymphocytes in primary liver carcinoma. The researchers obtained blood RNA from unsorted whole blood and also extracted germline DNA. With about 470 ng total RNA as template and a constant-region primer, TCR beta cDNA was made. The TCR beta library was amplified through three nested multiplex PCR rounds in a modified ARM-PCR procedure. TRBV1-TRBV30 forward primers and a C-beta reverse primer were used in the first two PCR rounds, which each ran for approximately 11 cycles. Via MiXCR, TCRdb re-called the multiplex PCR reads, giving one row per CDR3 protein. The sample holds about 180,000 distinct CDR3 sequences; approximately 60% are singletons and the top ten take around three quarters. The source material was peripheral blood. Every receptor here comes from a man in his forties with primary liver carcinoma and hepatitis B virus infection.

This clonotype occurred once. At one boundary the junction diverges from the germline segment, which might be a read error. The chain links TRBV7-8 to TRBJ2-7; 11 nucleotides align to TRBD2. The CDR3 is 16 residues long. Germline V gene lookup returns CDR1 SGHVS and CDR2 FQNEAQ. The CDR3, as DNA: TGTGTCAGCAGCCCGCGAACTAGCGGGAGTTCCTACGAGCAGTACTTC. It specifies CVSSPRTSGSSYEQYF. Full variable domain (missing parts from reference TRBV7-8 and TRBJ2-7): GAGVSQSPRYKVAKRGQDVALRCDPISGHVSLFWYQQALGQGPEFLTYFQNEAQLDKSGLPSDRFFAERPEGSVSTLKIQRTQQEDSAVYLCVSSPRTSGSSYEQYFGPGTRLTVT.

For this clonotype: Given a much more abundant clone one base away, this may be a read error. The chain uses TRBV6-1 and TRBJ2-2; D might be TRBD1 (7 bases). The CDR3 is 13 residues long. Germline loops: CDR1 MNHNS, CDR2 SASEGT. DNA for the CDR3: TGTGCCACCGGGACAGCGAACACCGGGGGGCTGTTTTTT. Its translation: CATGTANTGGLFF.

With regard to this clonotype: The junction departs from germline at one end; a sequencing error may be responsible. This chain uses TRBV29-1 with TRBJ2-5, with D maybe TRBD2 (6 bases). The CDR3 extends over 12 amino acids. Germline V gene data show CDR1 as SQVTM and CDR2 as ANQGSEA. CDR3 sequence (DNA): TGCAGCGTTTGGGCGGGAACGGAGGCCCAGTATTTC. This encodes CSVWAGTEAQYF.

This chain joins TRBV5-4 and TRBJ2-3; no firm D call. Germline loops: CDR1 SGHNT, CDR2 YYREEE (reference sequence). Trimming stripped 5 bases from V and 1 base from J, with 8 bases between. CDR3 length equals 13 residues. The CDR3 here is CASSDMGTDTQYF. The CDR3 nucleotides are TGTGCCAGCAGTGACATGGGCACAGATACGCAGTATTTT.

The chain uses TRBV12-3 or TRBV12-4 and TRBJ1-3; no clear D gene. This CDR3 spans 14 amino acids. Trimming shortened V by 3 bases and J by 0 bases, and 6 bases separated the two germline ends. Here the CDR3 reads CASSFRYSGNTIYF. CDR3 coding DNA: TGTGCCAGCAGTTTTAGGTACTCTGGAAACACCATATATTTT.

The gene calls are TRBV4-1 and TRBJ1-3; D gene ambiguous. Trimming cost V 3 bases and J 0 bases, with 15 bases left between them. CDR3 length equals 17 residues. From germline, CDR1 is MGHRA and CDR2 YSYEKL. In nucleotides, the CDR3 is TGCGCCAGCAGCCAGATGGGCAGTCTAAGCTCTGGAAACACCATATATTTT. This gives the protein CASSQMGSLSSGNTIYF.

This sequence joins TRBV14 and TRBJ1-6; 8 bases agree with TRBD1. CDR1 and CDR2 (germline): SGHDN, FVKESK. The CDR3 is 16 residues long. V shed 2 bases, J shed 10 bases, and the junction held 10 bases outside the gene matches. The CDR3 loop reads CASSQSGTGLKSPLHF. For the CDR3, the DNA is TGTGCCAGCAGCCAATCCGGGACAGGATTAAAATCACCCCTCCACTTT.

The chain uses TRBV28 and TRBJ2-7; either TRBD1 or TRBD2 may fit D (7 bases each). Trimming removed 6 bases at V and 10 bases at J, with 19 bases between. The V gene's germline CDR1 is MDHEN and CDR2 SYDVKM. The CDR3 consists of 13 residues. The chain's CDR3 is CASSPQGGLSQYF. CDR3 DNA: TGTGCCAGCAGCCCCCAGGGGGGGTTGTCACAGTACTTC.

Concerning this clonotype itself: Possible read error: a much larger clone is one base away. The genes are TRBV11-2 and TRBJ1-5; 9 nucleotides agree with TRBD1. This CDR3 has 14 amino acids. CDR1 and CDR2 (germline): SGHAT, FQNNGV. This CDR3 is CVSSLVQGAEPQHF. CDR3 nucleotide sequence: TGTGTCAGCAGCTTAGTACAGGGGGCTGAGCCCCAGCATTTT.

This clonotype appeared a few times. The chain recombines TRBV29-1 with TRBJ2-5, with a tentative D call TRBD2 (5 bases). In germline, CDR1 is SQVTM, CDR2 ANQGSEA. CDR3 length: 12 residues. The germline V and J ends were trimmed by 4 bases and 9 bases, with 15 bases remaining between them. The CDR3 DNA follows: TGCAGCGTTGCCTGGGAGTGGGGTCCCCAGTACTTC. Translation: CSVAWEWGPQYF.

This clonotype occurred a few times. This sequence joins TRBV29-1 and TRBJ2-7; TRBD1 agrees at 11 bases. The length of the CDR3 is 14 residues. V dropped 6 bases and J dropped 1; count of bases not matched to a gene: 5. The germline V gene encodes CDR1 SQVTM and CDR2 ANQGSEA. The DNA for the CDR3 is TGCAGCGTGTTAGGACAGGGGGCTTCCTACGAGCAGTACTTC. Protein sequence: CSVLGQGASYEQYF.

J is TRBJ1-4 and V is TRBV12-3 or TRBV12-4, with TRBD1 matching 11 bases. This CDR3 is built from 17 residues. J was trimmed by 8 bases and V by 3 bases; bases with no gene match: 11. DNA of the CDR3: TGTGCCAGCAGTTTCGGGACAGGGGGAAATTTTCGAGAAAAACTGTTTTTT. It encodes CASSFGTGGNFREKLFF.

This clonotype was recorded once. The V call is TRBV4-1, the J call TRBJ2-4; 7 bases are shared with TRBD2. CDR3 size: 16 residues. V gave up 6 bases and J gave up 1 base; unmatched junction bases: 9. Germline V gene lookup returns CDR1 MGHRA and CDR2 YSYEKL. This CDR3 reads CASSPGRLGAKNIQYF. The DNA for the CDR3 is TGCGCCAGCAGTCCCGGGAGGCTGGGGGCCAAAAACATTCAGTACTTC.

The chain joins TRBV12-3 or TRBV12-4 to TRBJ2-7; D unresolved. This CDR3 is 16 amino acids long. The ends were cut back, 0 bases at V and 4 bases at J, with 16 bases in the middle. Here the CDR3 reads CASSLASRLLGYEQYF. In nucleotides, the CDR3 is TGTGCCAGCAGTTTAGCTTCGAGGCTACTGGGTTACGAGCAGTACTTC.

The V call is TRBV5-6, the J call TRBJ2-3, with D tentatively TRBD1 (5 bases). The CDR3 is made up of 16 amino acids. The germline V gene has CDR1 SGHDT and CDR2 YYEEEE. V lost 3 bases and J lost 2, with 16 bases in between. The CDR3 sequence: CASSSSRTPHTDTQYF. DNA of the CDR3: TGTGCCAGCAGCTCCTCCCGGACACCACACACAGATACGCAGTATTTT.

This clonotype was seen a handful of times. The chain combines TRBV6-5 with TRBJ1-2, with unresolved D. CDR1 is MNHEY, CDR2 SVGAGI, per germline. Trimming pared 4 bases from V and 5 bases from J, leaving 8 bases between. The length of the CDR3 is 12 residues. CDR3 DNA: TGTGCCAGCAGTTCCGAGGGATATGGCTACACCTTC. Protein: CASSSEGYGYTF.

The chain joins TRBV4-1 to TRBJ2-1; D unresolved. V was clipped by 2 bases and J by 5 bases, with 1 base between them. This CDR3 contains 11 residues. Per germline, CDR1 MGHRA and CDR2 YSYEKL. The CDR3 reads CASSQNNEQFF. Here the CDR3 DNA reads TGCGCCAGCAGCCAAAACAATGAGCAGTTCTTC.

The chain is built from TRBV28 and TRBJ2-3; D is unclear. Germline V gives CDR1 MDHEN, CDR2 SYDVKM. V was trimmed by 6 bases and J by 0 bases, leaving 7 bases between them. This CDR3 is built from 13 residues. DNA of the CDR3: TGTGCCAGCAGAGAACTTAGCACAGATACGCAGTATTTT. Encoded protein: CASRELSTDTQYF.

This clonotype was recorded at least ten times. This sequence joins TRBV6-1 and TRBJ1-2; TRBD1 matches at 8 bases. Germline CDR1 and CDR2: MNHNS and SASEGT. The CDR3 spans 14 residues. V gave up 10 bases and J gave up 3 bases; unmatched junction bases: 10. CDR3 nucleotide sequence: TGTGCCACTCTCATGACAGGGGTGGACTATGGCTACACCTTC. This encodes CATLMTGVDYGYTF.

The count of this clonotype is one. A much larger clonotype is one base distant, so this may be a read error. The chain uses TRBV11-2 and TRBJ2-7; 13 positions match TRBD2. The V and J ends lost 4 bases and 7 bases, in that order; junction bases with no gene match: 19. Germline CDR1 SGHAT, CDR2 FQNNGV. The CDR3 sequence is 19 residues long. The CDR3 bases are TGTGCCAGCAGCTCCCTCCGGGACGTCGGGACTAGCGGGATGGGTGAGCAGTACTTC. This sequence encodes CASSSLRDVGTSGMGEQYF.

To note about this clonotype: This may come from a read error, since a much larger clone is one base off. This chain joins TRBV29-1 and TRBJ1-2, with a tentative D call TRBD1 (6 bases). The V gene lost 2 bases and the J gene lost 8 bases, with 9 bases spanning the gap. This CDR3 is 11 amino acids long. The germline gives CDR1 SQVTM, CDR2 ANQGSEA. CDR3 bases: TGCAGCGTTGAACAGGGGTTCGGCTACACCTTC. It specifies CSVEQGFGYTF.

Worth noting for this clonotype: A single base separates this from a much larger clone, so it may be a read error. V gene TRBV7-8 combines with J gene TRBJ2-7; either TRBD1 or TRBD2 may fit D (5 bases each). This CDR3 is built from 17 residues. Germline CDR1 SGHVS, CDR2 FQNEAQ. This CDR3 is CACSSPLGGGGAYEQYF. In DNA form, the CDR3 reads TGTGCCTGCAGCTCTCCCCTCGGCGGTGGGGGAGCCTACGAGCAGTACTTC.